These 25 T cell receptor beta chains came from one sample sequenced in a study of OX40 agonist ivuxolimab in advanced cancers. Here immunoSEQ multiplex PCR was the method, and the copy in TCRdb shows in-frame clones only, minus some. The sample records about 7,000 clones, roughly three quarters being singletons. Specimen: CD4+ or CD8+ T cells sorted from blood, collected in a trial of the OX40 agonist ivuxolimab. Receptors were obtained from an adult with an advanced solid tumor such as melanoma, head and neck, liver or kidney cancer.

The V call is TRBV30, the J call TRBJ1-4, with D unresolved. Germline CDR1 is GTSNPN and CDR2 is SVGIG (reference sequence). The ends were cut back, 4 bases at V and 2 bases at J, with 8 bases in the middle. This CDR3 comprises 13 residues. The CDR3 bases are TGTGCCTGGACCCTGGGGACTAATGAAAAACTGTTTTTT. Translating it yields CAWTLGTNEKLFF.

The CDR3 here is CASSSWTQPPTEQYF. The DNA for the CDR3 is TGTGCCAGCAGTTCATGGACTCAACCTCCTACAGAGCAGTACTTC. V usage is TRBV27 and J usage is TRBJ2-7; a weak D match, TRBD2 (5 bases). V was trimmed by 4 bases and J by 7 bases, leaving 20 bases between them. Germline V gives CDR1 MNHEY, CDR2 SMNVEV (reference sequence). The CDR3 loop spans 15 amino acids.

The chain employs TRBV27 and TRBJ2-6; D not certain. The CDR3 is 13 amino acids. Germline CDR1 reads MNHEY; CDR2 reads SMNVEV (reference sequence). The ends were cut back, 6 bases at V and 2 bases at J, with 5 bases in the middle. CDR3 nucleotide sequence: TGTGCCAGCAGGGTAACTGGGGCCAACGTCCTGACTTTC. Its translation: CASRVTGANVLTF.

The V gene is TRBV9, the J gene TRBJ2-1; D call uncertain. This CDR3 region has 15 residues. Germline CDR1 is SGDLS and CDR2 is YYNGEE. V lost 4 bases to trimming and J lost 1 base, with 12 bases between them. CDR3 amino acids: CASSIYSGSYNEQFF. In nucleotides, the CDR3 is TGTGCCAGCAGCATCTATTCAGGATCCTACAATGAGCAGTTCTTC.

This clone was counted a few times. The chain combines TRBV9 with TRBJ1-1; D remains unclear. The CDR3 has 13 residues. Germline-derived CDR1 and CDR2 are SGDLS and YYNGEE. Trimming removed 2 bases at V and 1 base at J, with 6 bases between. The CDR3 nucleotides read TGTGCCAGCAGCGTTCGAGCGAACACTGAAGCTTTCTTT. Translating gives CASSVRANTEAFF.

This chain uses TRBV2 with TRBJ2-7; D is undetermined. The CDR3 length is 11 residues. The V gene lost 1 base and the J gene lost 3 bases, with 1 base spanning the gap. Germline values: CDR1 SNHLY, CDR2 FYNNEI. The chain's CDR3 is CASSEDYEQYF. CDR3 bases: TGTGCCAGCAGTGAAGACTACGAGCAGTACTTC.

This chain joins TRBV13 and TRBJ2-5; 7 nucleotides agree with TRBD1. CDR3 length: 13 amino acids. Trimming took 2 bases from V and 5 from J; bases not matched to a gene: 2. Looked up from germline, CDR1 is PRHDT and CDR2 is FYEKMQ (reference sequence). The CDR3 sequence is CASSLPQGETQYF. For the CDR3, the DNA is TGTGCCAGCAGCTTACCACAGGGGGAGACCCAGTACTTC.

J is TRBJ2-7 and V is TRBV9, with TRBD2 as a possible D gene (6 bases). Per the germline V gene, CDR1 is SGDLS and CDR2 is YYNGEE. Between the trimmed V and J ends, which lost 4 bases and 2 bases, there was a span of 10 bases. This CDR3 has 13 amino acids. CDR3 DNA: TGTGCCAGCAGCACGGGGGTTGCCTACGAGCAGTACTTC. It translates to CASSTGVAYEQYF.

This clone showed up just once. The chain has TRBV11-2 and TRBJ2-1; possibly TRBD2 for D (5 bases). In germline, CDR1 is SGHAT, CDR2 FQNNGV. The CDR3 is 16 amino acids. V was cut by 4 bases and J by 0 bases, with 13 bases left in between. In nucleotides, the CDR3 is TGTGCCAGCAGCTACGGGTTGAGGGTCTCCTACAATGAGCAGTTCTTC. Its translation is CASSYGLRVSYNEQFF.

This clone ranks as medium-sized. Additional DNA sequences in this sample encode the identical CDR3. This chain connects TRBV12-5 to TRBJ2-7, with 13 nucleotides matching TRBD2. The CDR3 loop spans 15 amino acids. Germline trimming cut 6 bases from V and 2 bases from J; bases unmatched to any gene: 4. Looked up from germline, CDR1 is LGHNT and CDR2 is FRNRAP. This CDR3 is CASGLGLAGTYEQYF. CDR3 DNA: TGTGCTAGTGGCCTGGGACTAGCGGGAACCTACGAGCAGTACTTC.

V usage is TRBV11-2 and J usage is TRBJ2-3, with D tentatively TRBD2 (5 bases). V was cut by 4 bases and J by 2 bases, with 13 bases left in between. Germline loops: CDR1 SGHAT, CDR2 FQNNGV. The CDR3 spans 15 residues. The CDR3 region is CASSSGPGNTDTQYF. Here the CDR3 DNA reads TGTGCCAGCAGCTCCGGACCCGGGAACACAGATACGCAGTATTTT.

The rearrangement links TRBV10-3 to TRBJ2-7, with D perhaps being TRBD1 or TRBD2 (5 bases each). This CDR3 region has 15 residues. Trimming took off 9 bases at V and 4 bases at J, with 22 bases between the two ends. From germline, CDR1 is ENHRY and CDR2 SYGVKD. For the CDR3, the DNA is TGTGCCATGGGGGACCCCGGGTTGAGTTTGTACGAGCAGTACTTC. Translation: CAMGDPGLSLYEQYF.

The CDR3 loop is CAIRGGMNEKLFF. CDR3 DNA: TGTGCCATCAGAGGCGGGATGAATGAAAAACTGTTTTTT. The chain uses TRBV10-3 and TRBJ1-4; no reliable D call. Trimming pared 6 bases from V and 5 bases from J, leaving 10 bases between. CDR1 and CDR2 (germline): ENHRY, SYGVKD. This CDR3 region has 13 residues.

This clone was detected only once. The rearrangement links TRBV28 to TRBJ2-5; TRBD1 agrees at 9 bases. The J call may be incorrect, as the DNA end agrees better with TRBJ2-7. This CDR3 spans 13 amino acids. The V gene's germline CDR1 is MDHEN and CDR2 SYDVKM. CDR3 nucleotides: TGTGCCAGCGGACAGGGGATCGCGGACGAGCAGTACTTC. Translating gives CASGQGIADEQYF.

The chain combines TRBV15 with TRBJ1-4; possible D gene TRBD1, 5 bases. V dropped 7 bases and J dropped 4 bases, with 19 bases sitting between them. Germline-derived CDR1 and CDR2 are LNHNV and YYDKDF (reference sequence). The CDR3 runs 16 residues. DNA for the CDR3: TGTGCCACCATCCGGGGGGGTTCCGTGCTTAATGAAAAACTGTTTTTT. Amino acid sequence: CATIRGGSVLNEKLFF.

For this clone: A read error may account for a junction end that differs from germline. CDR3 nucleotides: TGCGCCAGCGGAGAGGGCACCGGGAGGTACAATAAGCAGTTCTTC. The encoded protein is CASGEGTGRYNKQFF. This chain joins TRBV5-1 and TRBJ2-1; 7 nucleotides agree with TRBD2. The CDR3 loop spans 15 amino acids. CDR1 and CDR2 from the germline V gene are SGHRS and YFSETQ.

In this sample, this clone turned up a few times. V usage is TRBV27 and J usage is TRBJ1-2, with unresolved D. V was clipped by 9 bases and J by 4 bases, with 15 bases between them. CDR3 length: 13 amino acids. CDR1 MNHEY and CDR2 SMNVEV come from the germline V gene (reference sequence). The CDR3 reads CASRTYGSYGYTF. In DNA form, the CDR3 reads TGTGCCAGTCGAACCTACGGGTCCTATGGCTACACCTTC.

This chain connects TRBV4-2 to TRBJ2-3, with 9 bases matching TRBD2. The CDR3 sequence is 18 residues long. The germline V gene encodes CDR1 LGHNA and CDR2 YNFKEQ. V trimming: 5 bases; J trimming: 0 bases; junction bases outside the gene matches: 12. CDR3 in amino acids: CASSSPGLAMPSTDTQYF. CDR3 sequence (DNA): TGTGCCAGCAGCTCCCCGGGACTAGCTATGCCAAGCACAGATACGCAGTATTTT.

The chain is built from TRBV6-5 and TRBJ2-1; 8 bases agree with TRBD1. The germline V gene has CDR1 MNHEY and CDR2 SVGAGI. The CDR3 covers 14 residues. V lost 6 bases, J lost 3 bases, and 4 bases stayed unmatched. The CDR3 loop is CASSSGGYYNEQFF. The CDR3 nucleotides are TGTGCCAGCAGCTCAGGGGGCTACTACAATGAGCAGTTCTTC.

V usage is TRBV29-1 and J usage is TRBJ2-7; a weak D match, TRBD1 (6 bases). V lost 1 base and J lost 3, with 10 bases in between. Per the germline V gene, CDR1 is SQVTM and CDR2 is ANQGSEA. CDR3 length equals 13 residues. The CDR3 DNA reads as TGCAGCGTTGAAGGTGGGACATTCTACGAGCAGTACTTC. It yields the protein CSVEGGTFYEQYF.

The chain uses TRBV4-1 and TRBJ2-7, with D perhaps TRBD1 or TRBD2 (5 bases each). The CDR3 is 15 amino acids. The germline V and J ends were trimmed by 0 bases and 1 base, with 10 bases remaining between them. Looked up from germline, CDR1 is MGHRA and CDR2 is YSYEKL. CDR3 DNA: TGCGCCAGCAGCCAAGATCCCGGGGCTTCCTACGAGCAGTACTTC. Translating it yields CASSQDPGASYEQYF.

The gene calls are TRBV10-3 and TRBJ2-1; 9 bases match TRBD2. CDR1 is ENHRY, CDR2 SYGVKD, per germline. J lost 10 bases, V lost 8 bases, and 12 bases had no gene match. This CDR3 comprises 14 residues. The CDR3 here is CAILGTSSPWEQFF. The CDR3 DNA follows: TGTGCCATCTTAGGGACTAGCTCACCGTGGGAGCAGTTCTTC.

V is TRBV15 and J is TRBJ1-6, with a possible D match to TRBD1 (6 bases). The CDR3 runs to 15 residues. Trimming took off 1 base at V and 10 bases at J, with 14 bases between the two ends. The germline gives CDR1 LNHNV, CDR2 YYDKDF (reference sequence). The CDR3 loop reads CATSRGGAHGSPLHF. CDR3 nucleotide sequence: TGTGCCACCAGCAGAGGGGGGGCTCATGGATCACCCCTCCACTTT.

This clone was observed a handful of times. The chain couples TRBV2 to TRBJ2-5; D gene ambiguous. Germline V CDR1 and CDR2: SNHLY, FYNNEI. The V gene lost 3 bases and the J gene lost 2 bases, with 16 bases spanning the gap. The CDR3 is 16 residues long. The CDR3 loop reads CASSDPTWTEQETQYF. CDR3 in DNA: TGTGCCAGCAGTGATCCGACTTGGACGGAACAAGAGACCCAGTACTTC.

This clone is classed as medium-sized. DNA of the CDR3: TGTGCCAGCAGCCCGGGACTAGCGGGAGTTGGTACAGATACGCAGTATTTT. It specifies CASSPGLAGVGTDTQYF. This chain connects TRBV11-1 to TRBJ2-3, with 14 bases fitting TRBD2. This CDR3 contains 17 residues. J gave up 3 bases and V 5 bases, and 7 bases lay outside the gene matches. CDR1 and CDR2 from the germline V gene are SGHAT and FQDESV (reference sequence). The variable domain in full, with the rest retrieved from reference TRBV11-1 and TRBJ2-3, is EAEVAQSPRYKITEKSQAVAFWCDPISGHATLYWYRQILGQGPELLVQFQDESVVDDSQLPKDRFSAERLKGVDSTLKIQPAELGDSAMYLCASSPGLAGVGTDTQYFGPGTRLTVL.